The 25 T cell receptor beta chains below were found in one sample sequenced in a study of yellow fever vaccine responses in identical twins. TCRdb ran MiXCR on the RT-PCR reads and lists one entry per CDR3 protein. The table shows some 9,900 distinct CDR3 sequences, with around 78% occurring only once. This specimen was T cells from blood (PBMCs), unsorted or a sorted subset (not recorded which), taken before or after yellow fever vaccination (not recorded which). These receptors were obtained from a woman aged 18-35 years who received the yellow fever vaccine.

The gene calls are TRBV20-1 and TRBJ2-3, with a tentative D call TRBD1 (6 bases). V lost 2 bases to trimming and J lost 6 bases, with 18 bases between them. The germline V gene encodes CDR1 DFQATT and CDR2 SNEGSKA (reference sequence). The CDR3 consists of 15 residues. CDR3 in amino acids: CSARFDRPASDTQYF. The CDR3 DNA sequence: TGCAGTGCTAGATTCGACAGGCCGGCTTCGGATACGCAGTATTTT.

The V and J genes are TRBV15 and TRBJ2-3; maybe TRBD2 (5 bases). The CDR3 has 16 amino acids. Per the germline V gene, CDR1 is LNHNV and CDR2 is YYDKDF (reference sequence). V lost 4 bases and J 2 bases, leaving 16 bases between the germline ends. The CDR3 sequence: CATSTVDSGFTDTQYF. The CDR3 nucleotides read TGTGCCACCAGCACGGTAGACTCGGGATTCACAGATACGCAGTATTTT.

CDR3 sequence (DNA): TGTGCCAGCCGGAGGGCCACCGAGGGGGCGTATGGCTACACCTTC. Amino acid sequence: CASRRATEGAYGYTF. The J gene is TRBJ1-2, the V gene TRBV3-1, with TRBD1 identical over 7 bases. This CDR3 comprises 15 residues. Germline lookup yields CDR1 LGHDT and CDR2 YNNKEL (reference sequence). Unmatched junction bases numbered 14, after V lost 8 bases and J lost 5 bases.

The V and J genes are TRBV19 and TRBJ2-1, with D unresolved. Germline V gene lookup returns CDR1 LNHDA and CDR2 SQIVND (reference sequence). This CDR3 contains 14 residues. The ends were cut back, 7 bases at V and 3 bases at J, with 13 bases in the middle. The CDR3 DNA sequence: TGTGCCAGTAATTCAGTAGTCGGCTACAATGAGCAGTTCTTC. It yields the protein CASNSVVGYNEQFF. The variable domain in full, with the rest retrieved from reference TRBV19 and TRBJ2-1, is DGGITQSPKYLFRKEGQNVTLSCEQNLNHDAMYWYRQDPGQGLRLIYYSQIVNDFQKGDIAEGYSVSREKKESFPLTVTSAQKNPTAFYLCASNSVVGYNEQFFGPGTRLTVL.

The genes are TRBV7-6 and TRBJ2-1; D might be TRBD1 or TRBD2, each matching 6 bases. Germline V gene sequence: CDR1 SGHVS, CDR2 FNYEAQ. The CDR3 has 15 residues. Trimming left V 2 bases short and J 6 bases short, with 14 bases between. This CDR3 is CASSLLAEGGNEQFF. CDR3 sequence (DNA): TGTGCCAGCAGCTTATTGGCAGAGGGGGGCAATGAGCAGTTCTTC.

The CDR3 sequence: CASSKGPYEQYF. The CDR3 nucleotides are TGTGCCAGCAGTAAGGGGCCCTACGAGCAGTACTTC. This chain connects TRBV28 to TRBJ2-7, with D maybe TRBD1 (5 bases). Trimming stripped 5 bases from V and 2 bases from J, with 7 bases between. From germline, CDR1 is MDHEN and CDR2 SYDVKM. The CDR3 has 12 residues.

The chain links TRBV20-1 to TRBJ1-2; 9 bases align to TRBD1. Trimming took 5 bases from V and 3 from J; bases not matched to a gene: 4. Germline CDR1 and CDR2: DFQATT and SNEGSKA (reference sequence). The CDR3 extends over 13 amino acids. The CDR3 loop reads CSADRDRDYGYTF. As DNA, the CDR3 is TGCAGTGCTGACCGGGACAGGGACTATGGCTACACCTTC.

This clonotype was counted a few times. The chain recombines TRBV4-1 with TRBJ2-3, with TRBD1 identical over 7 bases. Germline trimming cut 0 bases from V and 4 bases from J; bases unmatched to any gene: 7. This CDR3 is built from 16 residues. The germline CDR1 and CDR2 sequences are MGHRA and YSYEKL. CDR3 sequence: CASSQEARGNADTQYF. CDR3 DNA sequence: TGCGCCAGCAGCCAAGAGGCCAGGGGGAACGCAGATACGCAGTATTTT.

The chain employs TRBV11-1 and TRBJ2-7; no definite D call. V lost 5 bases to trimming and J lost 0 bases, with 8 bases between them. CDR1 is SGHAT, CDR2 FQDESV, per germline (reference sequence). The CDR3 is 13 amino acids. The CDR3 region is CASSPEDSYEQYF. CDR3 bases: TGTGCCAGCAGCCCCGAGGACTCCTACGAGCAGTACTTC.

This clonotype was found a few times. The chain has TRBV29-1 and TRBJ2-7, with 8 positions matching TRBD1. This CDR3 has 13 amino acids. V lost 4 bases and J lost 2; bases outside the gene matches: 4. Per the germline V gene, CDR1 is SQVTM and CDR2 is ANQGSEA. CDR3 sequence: CSVGQGIPYEQYF. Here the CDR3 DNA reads TGCAGCGTTGGACAGGGGATCCCCTACGAGCAGTACTTC.

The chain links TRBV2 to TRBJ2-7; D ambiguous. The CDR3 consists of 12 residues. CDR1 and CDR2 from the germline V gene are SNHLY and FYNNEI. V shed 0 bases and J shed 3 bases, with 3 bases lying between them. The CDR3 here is CASSEAFYEQYF. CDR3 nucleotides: TGTGCCAGCAGTGAAGCGTTCTACGAGCAGTACTTC. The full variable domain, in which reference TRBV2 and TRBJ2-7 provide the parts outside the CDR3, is EPEVTQTPSHQVTQMGQEVILRCVPISNHLYFYWYRQILGQKVEFLVSFYNNEISEKSEIFDDQFSVERPDGSNFTLKIRSTKLEDSAMYFCASSEAFYEQYFGPGTRLTVT.

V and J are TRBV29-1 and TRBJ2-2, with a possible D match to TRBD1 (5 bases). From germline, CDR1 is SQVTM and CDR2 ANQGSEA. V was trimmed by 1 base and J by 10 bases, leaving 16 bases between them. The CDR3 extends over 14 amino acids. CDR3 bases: TGCAGCGTTGAAGGACCAGGGCCCTGGGAGGAGCTGTTTTTT. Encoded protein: CSVEGPGPWEELFF.

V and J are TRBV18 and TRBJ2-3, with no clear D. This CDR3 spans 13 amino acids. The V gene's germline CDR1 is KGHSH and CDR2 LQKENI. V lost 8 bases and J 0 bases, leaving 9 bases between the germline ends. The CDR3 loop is CASAMQSTDTQYF. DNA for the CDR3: TGTGCCAGCGCCATGCAGAGCACAGATACGCAGTATTTT.

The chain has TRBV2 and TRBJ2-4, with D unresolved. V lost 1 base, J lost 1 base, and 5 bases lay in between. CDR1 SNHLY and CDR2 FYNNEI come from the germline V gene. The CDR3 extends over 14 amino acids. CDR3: CASSEGWAKNIQYF. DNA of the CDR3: TGTGCCAGCAGTGAAGGTTGGGCCAAAAACATTCAGTACTTC.

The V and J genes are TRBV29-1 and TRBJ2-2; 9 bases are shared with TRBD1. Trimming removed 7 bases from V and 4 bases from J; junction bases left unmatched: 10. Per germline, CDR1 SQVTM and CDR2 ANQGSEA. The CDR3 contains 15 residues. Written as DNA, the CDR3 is TGCAGCGCCCTCTCACAGGGGGCTACCACCGGGGAGCTGTTTTTT. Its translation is CSALSQGATTGELFF.

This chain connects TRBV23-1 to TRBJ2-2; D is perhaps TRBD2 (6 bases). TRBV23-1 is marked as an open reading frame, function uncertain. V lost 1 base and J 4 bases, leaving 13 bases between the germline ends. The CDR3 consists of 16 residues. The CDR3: CASSQCLNGGTGELFF. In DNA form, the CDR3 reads TGCGCCAGCAGTCAATGCCTAAACGGGGGCACCGGGGAGCTGTTTTTT.

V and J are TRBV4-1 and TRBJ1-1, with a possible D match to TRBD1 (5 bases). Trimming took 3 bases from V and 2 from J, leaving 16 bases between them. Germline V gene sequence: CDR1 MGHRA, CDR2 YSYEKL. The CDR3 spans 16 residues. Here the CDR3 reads CASSHPGAPSNTEAFF. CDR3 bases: TGCGCCAGCAGCCATCCTGGGGCACCGAGTAACACTGAAGCTTTCTTT.

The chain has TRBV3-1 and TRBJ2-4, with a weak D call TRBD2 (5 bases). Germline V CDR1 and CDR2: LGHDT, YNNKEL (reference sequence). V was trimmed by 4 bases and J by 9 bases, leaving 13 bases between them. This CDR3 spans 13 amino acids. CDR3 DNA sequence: TGTGCCAGCAGCCCGGACTGGGTTGGCATTCAGTACTTC. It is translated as CASSPDWVGIQYF.

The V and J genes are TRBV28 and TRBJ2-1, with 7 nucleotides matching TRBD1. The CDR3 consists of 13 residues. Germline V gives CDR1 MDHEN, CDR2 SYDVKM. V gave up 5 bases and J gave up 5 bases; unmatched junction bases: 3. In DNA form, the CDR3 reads TGTGCCAGCAGTCCCGGGACAGACAATGAGCAGTTCTTC. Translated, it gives CASSPGTDNEQFF.

CDR3 in amino acids: CASSFRTGSSYEQYF. For the CDR3, the DNA is TGTGCCAGCAGCTTTCGGACAGGGAGCTCCTACGAGCAGTACTTC. The chain recombines TRBV28 with TRBJ2-7, with TRBD1 identical over 8 bases. CDR1 is MDHEN, CDR2 SYDVKM, per germline. The length of the CDR3 is 15 residues. V was pared by 6 bases and J by 0 bases, with 7 bases of the junction left unmatched. Supplemented by reference TRBV28 and TRBJ2-7, the full variable domain reads DVKVTQSSRYLVKRTGEKVFLECVQDMDHENMFWYRQDPGLGLRLIYFSYDVKMKEKGDIPEGYSVSREKKERFSLILESASTNQTSMYLCASSFRTGSSYEQYFGPGTRLTVT.

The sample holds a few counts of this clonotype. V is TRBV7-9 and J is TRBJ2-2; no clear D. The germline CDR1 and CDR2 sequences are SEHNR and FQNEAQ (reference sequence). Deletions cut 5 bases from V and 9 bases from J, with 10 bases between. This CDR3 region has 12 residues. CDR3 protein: CASSAAGRELFF. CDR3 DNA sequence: TGTGCCAGCAGCGCCGCAGGCAGGGAGCTGTTTTTT.

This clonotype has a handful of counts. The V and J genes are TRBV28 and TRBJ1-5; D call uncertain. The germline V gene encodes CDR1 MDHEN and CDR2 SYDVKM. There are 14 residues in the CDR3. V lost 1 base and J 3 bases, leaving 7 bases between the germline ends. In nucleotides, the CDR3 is TGTGCCAGCAGTTTATTTGGTTACAATCAGCCCCAGCATTTT. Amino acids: CASSLFGYNQPQHF.

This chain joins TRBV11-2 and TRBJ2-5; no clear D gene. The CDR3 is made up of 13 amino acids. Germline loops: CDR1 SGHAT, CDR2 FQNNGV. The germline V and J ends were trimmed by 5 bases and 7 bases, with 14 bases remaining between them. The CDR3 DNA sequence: TGTGCCAGCAGCCGCGACTCCCCCGGGACCCAGTACTTC. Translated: CASSRDSPGTQYF.

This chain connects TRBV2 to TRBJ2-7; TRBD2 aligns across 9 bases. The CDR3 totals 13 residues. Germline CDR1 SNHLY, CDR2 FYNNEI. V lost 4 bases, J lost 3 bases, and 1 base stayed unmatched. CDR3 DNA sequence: TGTGCCAGCAGTGGGACTAGCGACTACGAGCAGTACGTC. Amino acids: CASSGTSDYEQYV.

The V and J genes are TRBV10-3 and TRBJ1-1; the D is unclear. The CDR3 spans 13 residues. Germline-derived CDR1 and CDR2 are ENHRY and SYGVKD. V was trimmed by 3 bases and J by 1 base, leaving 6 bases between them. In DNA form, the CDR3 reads TGTGCCATCAGTGAAAAACAGAACACTGAAGCTTTCTTT. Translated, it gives CAISEKQNTEAFF.